This T cell receptor (beta chain) was sequenced for a study of blood T cell repertoires in COVID-19. Study-level background: Sites across the United States, Italy and Spain contributed samples from acute and convalescent COVID-19. PBMCs, B-cell-depleted T cells, or T cells were the source of the cDNA or gDNA that made up the material.

Original methodology: Estimates of nucleated cell counts were drawn from the amplification of reference gene primers. The data were produced by immunoSEQ multiplex PCR, yet TCRdb's version contains in-frame clones alone and is incomplete. The V and J calls and clone size are taken from that table; D and trimming were inferred from the DNA. The top ten hold 5.5% to 6.5% of the sample, which has 200,000 to 250,000 clones, roughly 82% seen once. Seattle-derived patients entered the study during active infection and were followed longitudinally. CDR3 length equals 13 residues. Germline loops: CDR1 MNHEY, CDR2 SVGAGI. Trimming stripped 7 bases from V and 0 bases from J, with 9 bases between.

The sequence derives from a woman aged 80 or older with COVID-19, enrolled during active disease. Sequencing used peripheral blood. The J gene is TRBJ1-1, the V gene TRBV6-5; D not resolved. This chain's CDR3 is CASTWAVNTEAFF. DNA for the CDR3: TGTGCCAGCACCTGGGCAGTGAACACTGAAGCTTTCTTT.